The subject of this entry is one T cell receptor beta chain. This record comes from a study of blood T cell repertoires in COVID-19. The CDR3 is made up of 13 amino acids. The germline V gene has CDR1 SGHRS and CDR2 YFSETQ. The V gene end was trimmed by 7 bases and the J gene end by 4 bases; junction bases not matched to a gene: 4. Per the original methods: The authors estimated nucleated cell counts from reference gene primer amplification. The data were produced by immunoSEQ multiplex PCR, yet TCRdb's version contains in-frame clones alone and is incomplete. V, J and clone size derive from that table, while D and trimming were established from the DNA sequence. The sample has 7,000 to 9,000 clones, under 90% seen once.

The gene calls are TRBV5-1 and TRBJ2-5; 10 bases map to TRBD1. The sample consisted of peripheral blood. This sequence was found in a human donor in a cohort sampled during active COVID-19. Here the CDR3 DNA reads TGCGCCAGCTCCCGGGACAGGGGAGAGACCCAGTACTTC. Amino acid sequence: CASSRDRGETQYF.